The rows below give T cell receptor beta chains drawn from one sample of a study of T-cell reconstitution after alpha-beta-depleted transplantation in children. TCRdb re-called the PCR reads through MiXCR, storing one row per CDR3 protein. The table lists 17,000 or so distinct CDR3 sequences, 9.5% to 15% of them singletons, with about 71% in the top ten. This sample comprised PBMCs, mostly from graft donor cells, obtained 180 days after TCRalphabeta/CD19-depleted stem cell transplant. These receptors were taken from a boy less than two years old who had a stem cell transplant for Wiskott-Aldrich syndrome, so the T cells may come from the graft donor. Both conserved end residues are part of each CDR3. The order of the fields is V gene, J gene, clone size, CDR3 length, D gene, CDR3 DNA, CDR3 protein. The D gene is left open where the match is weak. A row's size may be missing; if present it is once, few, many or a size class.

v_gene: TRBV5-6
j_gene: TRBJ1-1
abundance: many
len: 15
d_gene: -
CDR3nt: TGTGCCAGCAGCTACCGGGGACGCGTCAACACTGAAGCTTTCTTT
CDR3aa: CASSYRGRVNTEAFF

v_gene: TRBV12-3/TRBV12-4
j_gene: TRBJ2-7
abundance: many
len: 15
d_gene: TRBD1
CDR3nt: TGTGCCAGCAGTTTTCGGACAGGGGGCTTCAACGAGCAGTACTTC
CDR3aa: CASSFRTGGFNEQYF

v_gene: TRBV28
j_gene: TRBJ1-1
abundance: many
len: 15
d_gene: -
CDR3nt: TGTGCCAGCAGTTACCCGATGACGGTGAACACTGAAGCTTTCTTT
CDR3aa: CASSYPMTVNTEAFF

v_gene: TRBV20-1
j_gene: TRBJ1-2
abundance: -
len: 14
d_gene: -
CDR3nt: TGCAGTGCTAGAGATGCGACAAAAACTTATGGCTACACCTTC
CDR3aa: CSARDATKTYGYTF

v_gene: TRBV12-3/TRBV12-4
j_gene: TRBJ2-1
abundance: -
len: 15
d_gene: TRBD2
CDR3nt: TGTGCCAGCAGTTTTAGCGGGAGGTGGATCGATGAGCAGTTCTTC
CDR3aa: CASSFSGRWIDEQFF

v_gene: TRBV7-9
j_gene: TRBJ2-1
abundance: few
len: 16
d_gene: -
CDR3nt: TGTGCCAGCAGCTTAGTCCCAGAACTCTCCTACAATGAGCAGTTCTTC
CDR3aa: CASSLVPELSYNEQFF

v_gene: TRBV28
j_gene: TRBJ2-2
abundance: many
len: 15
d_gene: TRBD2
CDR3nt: TGTGCCAGCAGCCCAAGCGGGGGGGCGATCTGGGAGCTGTTTTTT
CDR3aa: CASSPSGGAIWELFF

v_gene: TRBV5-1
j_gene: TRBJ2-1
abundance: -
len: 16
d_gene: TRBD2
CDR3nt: TGCGCCAGCAGCCCCCTGGGAGCGGGGTCCTACAATGAGCAGTTCTTC
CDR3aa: CASSPLGAGSYNEQFF

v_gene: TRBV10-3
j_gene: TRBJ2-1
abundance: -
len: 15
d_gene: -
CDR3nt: TGTGCCATCAGTGAGTCAGCCGGCTCCTACAATGAGCAGTTCTTC
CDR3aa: CAISESAGSYNEQFF

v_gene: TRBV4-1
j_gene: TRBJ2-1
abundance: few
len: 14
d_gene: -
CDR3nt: TGCGCCAGCAGCCAAGTTCTCGCCCTGAGTGAGCAGTTCTTC
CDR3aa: CASSQVLALSEQFF

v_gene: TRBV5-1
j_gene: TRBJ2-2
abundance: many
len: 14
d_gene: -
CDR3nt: TGCGCCAGCAGTTTGGAGGGGAACACCGGGGAGCTGTTTTTT
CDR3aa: CASSLEGNTGELFF

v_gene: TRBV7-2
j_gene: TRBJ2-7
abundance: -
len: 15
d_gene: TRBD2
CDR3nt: TGTGCCAGCAGCTTAGTCCCAGCGGGAGGGGGCGAGCAGTACTTC
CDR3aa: CASSLVPAGGGEQYF

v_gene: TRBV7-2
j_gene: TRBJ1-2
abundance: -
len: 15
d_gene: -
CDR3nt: TGTGCCAGCAGCTTACCGTGGACAGCTAACTATGGCTACACCTTC
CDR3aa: CASSLPWTANYGYTF

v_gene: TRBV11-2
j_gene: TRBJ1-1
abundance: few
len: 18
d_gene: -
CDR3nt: TGTGCCAGCAGCCTCCGTACGTATGGGGGGCGGAGAGACACTGAAGCTTTCTTT
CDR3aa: CASSLRTYGGRRDTEAFF

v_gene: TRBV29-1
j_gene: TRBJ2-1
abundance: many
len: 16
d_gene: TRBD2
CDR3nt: TGCAGCGCCCTCGCCCTTAGCGGGAGCCAACGGGATGAGCAGTTCTTC
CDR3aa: CSALALSGSQRDEQFF

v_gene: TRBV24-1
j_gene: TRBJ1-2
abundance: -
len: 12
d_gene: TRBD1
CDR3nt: TGTGCCATAGGGAAGGGGGCAGGAGGCTACACCTTC
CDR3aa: CAIGKGAGGYTF

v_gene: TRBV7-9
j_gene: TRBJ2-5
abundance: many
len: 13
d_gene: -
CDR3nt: TGTGCCAGCACCCGACTGACACAAGAGACCCAGTACTTC
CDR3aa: CASTRLTQETQYF

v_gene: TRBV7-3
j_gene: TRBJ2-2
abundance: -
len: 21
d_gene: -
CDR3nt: TGTGCCAGCAGCTTAACTGGGACAGGGATGGCGGGGGGCCGATACACCGGGGAGCTGTTTTTT
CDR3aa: CASSLTGTGMAGGRYTGELFF

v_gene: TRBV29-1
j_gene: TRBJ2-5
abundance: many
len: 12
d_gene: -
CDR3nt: TGCAGCGTTGAGTTGGGGCGGGAGACCCAGTACTTC
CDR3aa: CSVELGRETQYF

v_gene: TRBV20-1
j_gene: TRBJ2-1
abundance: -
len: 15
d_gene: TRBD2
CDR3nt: TGCAGTGCTAGTGGTCGGCTAGCGGTAGGCATTGAGCAGTTCTTC
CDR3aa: CSASGRLAVGIEQFF

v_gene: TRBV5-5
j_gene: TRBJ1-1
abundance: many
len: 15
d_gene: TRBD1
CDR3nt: TGTGCCAGCAGCTTCCGGGACAGGGGGAACACTGAAGCTTTCTTT
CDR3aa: CASSFRDRGNTEAFF

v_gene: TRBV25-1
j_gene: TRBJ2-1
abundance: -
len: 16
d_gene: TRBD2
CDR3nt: TGTGCCAGCAGTGAATTTTACGGGAGGGAGGGCTATGAGCAGTTCTTC
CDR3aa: CASSEFYGREGYEQFF

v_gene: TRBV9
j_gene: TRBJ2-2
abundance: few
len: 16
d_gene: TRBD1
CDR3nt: TGTGCCAGCAGCGTAGCAGGGGGCTCCCCCACCGGGGAGCTGTTTTTT
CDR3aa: CASSVAGGSPTGELFF

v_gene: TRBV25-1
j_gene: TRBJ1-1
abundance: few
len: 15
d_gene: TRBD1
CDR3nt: TGTGCCAGCAGTGAGGCCGGGACAGCGAACACTGAAGCTTTCTTT
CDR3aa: CASSEAGTANTEAFF

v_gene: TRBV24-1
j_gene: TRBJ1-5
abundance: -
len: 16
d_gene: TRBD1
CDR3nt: TGTGCCACCAGTGACACGACAGGGGGTGGCAATCAGCCCCAGCATTTT
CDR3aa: CATSDTTGGGNQPQHF

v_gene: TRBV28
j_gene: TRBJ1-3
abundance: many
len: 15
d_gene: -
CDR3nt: TGTGCCAGCAGTTTAACTCAGGGAGCTGGAAACACCATATATTTT
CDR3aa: CASSLTQGAGNTIYF

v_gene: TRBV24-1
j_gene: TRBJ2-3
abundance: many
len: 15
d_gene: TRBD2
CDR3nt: TGTGCCACCAGGGGGAGCGGGAGGACCACAGATACGCAGTATTTT
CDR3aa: CATRGSGRTTDTQYF

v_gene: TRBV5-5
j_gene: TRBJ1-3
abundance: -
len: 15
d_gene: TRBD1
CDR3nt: TGTGCCAGCAGCCGAGGGGACAGCGATGGAAACACCATATATTTT
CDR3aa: CASSRGDSDGNTIYF

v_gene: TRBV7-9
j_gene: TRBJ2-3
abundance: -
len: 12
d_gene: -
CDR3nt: TGTGCCAGCAGCTTAGAGTCAGATACGCAGTATTTT
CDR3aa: CASSLESDTQYF

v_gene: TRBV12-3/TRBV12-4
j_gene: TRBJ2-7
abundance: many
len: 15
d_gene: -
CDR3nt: TGTGCCAGCAGTTTAGCTTTACGGCCGGCCCACGAGCAGTACTTC
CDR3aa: CASSLALRPAHEQYF

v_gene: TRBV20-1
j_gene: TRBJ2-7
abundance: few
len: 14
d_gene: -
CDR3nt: TGCAGTGCTAGAGATAGGCGAGGGGTCTACGAGCAGTACTTC
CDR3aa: CSARDRRGVYEQYF

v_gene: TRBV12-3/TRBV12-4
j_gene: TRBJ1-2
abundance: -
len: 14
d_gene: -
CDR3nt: TGTGCCAGCAAGGAGGGACACCTTAACTATGGCTACACCTTC
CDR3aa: CASKEGHLNYGYTF

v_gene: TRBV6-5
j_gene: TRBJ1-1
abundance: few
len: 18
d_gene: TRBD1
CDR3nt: TGTGCCAGCAGTTACCCTCGGACAGGGGCGCAACTGAACACTGAAGCTTTCTTT
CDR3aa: CASSYPRTGAQLNTEAFF

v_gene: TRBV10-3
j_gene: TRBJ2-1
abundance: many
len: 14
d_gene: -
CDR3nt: TGTGCCATCAGCCATACTAGCTCCTACAATGAGCAGTTCTTC
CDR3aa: CAISHTSSYNEQFF

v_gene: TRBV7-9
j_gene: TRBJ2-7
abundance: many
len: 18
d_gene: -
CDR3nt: TGTGCCAGCAGCTTAGAGGGAGTCAGGGCGATCGAGGGGTACGAGCAGTACTTC
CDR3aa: CASSLEGVRAIEGYEQYF

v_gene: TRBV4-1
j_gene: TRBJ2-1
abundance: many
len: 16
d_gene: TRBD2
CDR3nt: TGCGCCAGCAGCCAGGCCACTAGCGGGAGAAGAGGTGAGCAGTTCTTC
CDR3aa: CASSQATSGRRGEQFF

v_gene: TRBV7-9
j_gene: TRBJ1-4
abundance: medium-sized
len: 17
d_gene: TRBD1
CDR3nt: TGTGCCAGCAGCTTATACGGGCAGGGGGCAACTAATGAAAAACTGTTTTTT
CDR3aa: CASSLYGQGATNEKLFF

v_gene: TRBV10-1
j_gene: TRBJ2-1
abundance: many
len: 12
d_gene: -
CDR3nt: TGCGCCAGCAGGACCCTGTCTGAAGAGCAGTTCTTC
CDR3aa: CASRTLSEEQFF

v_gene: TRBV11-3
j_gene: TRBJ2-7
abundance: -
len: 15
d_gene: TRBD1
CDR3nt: TGTGCCAGCAGCGACCGGCAGGGGGAACTCTACGAGCAGTACTTC
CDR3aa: CASSDRQGELYEQYF

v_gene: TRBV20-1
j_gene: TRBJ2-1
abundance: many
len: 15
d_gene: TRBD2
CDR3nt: TGCAGTGCCAGGATGGGTGGGAGGGTCTACAATGAGCAGTTCTTC
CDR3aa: CSARMGGRVYNEQFF

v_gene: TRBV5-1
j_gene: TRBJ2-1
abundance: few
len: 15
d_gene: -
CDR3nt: TGCGCCAGCAGCTTGGGGCAGGGGCCCTACAATGAGCAGTTCTTC
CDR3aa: CASSLGQGPYNEQFF

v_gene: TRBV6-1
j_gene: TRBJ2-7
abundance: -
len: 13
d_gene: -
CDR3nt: TGTGCCAGCAGTCGAAGCACGGGGCGCGAGCAGTACTTC
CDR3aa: CASSRSTGREQYF

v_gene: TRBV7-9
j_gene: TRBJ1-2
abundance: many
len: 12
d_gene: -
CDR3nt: TGTGCCAGCAGGGTCCAGGGAGTCGACTACACCTTC
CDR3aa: CASRVQGVDYTF

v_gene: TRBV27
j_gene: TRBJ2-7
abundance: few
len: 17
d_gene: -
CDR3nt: TGTGCCAGCAGTTTCTCCTCCTTTCCAGGACAGAGCTACGAGCAGTACTTC
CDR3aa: CASSFSSFPGQSYEQYF

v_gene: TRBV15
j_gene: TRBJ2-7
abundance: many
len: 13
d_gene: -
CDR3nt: TGTGCCACCAGTCCTGTCAGGGGAGGCGAGCAGTACTTC
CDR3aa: CATSPVRGGEQYF

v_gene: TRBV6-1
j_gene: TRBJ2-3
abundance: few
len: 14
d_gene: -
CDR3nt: TGTGCCAGCAGTGTCACTTGGGGCACAGATACGCAGTATTTT
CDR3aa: CASSVTWGTDTQYF

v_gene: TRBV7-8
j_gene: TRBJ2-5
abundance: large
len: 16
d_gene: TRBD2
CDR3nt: TGTGCCAGCAGCTTAGAACTAGCGGGAGGTGGGGAGACCCAGTACTTC
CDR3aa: CASSLELAGGGETQYF

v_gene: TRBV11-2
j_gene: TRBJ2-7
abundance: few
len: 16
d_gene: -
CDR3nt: TGTGCCAGCAGCCCCAATGACAGGAGGGTTCTCTACGAGCAGTACTTC
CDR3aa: CASSPNDRRVLYEQYF

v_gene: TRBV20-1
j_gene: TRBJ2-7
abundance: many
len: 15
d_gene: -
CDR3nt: TGCAGTGCTAGGCCTCTAGTTTTTAGCTCCTACGAGCAGTACTTC
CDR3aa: CSARPLVFSSYEQYF

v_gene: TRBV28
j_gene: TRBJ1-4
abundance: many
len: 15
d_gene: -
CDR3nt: TGTGCCAGCAGTTTTTTGAGGGGGGATGTTGAAAAACTGTTTTTT
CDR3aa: CASSFLRGDVEKLFF

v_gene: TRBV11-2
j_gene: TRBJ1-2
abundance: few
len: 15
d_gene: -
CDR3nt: TGTGCCAGCAGCAATGAACTCAGGGTGAACTATGGCTACACCTTC
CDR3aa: CASSNELRVNYGYTF

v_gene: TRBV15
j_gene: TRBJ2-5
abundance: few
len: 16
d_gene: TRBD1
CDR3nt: TGTGCCACCAGCAGAGAACTCAGGGGGCAGGAAGAGACCCAGTACTTC
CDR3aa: CATSRELRGQEETQYF

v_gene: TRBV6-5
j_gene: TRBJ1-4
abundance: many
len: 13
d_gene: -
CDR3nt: TGTGCCAGCAGTTACGCCATGGGAGAAAAACTGTTTTTT
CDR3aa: CASSYAMGEKLFF

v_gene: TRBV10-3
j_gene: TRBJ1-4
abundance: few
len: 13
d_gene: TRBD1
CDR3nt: TGTGCCACCGGGACAGTATCTAATGAAAAACTGTTTTTT
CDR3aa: CATGTVSNEKLFF

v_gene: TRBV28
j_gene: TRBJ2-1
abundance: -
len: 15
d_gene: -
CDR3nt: TGTGCCAGCAGTTTGCCTCCCCGCTCCTACAATGAGCAGTTCTTC
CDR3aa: CASSLPPRSYNEQFF

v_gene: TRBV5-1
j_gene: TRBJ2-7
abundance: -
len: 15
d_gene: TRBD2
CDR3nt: TGCGCCAGCAGCCCAGCGGGAGCAAGGATCTACGAGCAGTACTTC
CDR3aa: CASSPAGARIYEQYF

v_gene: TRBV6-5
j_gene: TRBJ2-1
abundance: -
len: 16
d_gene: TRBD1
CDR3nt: TGTGCCAGCAGTTACGACGGGACAGGGACGGATCGGGAGCAGTTCTTC
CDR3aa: CASSYDGTGTDREQFF

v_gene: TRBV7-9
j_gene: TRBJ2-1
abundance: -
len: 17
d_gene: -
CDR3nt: TGTGCCAGCAGCTTAGCGCGTGTAGGGGGAAGATACAATGAGCAGTTCTTC
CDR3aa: CASSLARVGGRYNEQFF

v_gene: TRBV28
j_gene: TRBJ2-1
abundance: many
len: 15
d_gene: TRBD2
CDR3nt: TGTGCCAGCAGTTTCTTAGCGGGAGTTCGCAATGAGCAGTTCTTC
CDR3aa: CASSFLAGVRNEQFF